These 17 T cell receptor beta chains were all obtained from the same sample, sequenced in a study of beta chain features in type 1 diabetes. The whole isolated RNA underwent reverse transcription, so sequencing captured expressed TCRB transcripts. TCRdb keeps only in-frame clones here, not all; method: immunoSEQ multiplex PCR. The sample consists of some 99,000 clones, 40% of them appearing once. The sequencing input was stem cell memory CD4+ T cells from blood. These receptors came from a woman between 18 and 29 years old in good health.

The CDR3 sequence: CASSVDRSGANVLTF. CDR3 bases: TGTGCCAGCAGTGTCGACAGGTCCGGGGCCAACGTCCTGACTTTC. The rearrangement uses TRBV6-6 and TRBJ2-6; tentative D call: TRBD1 (6 bases). Trimming stripped 5 bases from V and 4 bases from J, with 12 bases between. Germline V gives CDR1 MNHNY, CDR2 SVGAGI (reference sequence). The CDR3 sequence is 15 residues long.

V is TRBV5-4 and J is TRBJ2-7, with 13 bases aligning to TRBD2. The V gene's germline CDR1 is SGHNT and CDR2 YYREEE (reference sequence). The junction had 5 bases not matched to a gene; V was cut back by 5 bases and J by 6 bases. CDR3 size: 14 residues. In DNA form, the CDR3 reads TGTGCCAGCAGACAACTAGCGGGAGGGCGCGAGCAGTACTTC. Protein sequence: CASRQLAGGREQYF.

This chain uses TRBV9 with TRBJ1-2; D call uncertain. The CDR3 has 12 residues. Germline CDR1 SGDLS, CDR2 YYNGEE. Trimming stripped 4 bases from V and 10 bases from J, with 14 bases between. The CDR3 DNA sequence: TGTGCCAGCAGCACACCGACAAAGGTCTACACCTTC. Translated: CASSTPTKVYTF.

This clone was picked up a small number of times. The rearrangement joins TRBV7-9 to TRBJ2-6; D call uncertain. Germline V gene lookup returns CDR1 SEHNR and CDR2 FQNEAQ (reference sequence). The V and J ends lost 2 bases and 4 bases respectively, with 3 bases between them. The CDR3 extends over 13 amino acids. Here the CDR3 reads CASSLQGANVLTF. The CDR3 nucleotides are TGTGCCAGCAGCTTACAAGGGGCCAACGTCCTGACTTTC.

J is TRBJ2-1 and V is TRBV4-2, with D perhaps TRBD1 (6 bases). The length of the CDR3 is 15 residues. Trimming stripped 4 bases from V and 4 bases from J, with 14 bases between. Per the germline V gene, CDR1 is LGHNA and CDR2 is YNFKEQ. CDR3 in amino acids: CASSPGQNLYNEQFF. The CDR3 DNA follows: TGTGCCAGCAGCCCTGGACAGAATCTTTACAATGAGCAGTTCTTC.

This clone has a handful of counts. The CDR3 bases are TGCGCCAGCAGCTTGGGAGCGGGAGTTTACAATGAGCAGTTCTTC. This encodes CASSLGAGVYNEQFF. V usage is TRBV5-1 and J usage is TRBJ2-1, with 8 bases aligning to TRBD2. V dropped 0 bases and J dropped 4; count of bases not matched to a gene: 3. The CDR3 extends over 15 amino acids. Germline lookup yields CDR1 SGHRS and CDR2 YFSETQ.

The chain uses TRBV10-2 and TRBJ2-1; the match to TRBD2 covers 8 bases. The V segment lost 0 bases and the J segment 7 bases; nucleotides outside the gene matches: 8. This CDR3 comprises 16 residues. The germline V gene encodes CDR1 WSHSY and CDR2 SAAADI. The CDR3 here is CASSESVRLARNEQFF. The CDR3 DNA follows: TGCGCCAGCAGTGAGTCGGTCCGACTAGCGAGGAATGAGCAGTTCTTC.

The chain carries TRBV15 and TRBJ2-3, with D perhaps TRBD2 (5 bases). V was clipped by 0 bases and J by 10 bases, with 14 bases between them. Germline V gene lookup returns CDR1 LNHNV and CDR2 YYDKDF (reference sequence). The CDR3 is 14 amino acids. Here the CDR3 reads CATSRDRSRRPQYF. The CDR3 DNA follows: TGTGCCACCAGCAGAGATCGGTCTCGGAGGCCGCAGTATTTT.

The J gene is TRBJ1-1, the V gene TRBV6-6; no definite D call. The V and J ends lost 6 bases and 4 bases respectively, with 12 bases between them. The CDR3 is 13 amino acids. CDR1 is MNHNY, CDR2 SVGAGI, per germline (reference sequence). The CDR3 DNA reads as TGTGCCAGCAGCCCCCTTGGAGGCACTGAAGCTTTCTTT. The encoded protein is CASSPLGGTEAFF.

The rearrangement links TRBV5-1 to TRBJ1-1; 7 bases match TRBD1. V shed 3 bases and J 0 bases; nucleotides not matched to a gene: 5. This CDR3 spans 15 amino acids. The V gene's germline CDR1 is SGHRS and CDR2 YFSETQ. CDR3 loop: CASSSATGMNTEAFF. The CDR3 nucleotides are TGCGCCAGCAGCTCCGCGACAGGGATGAACACTGAAGCTTTCTTT.

This clone has only a few counts. The chain recombines TRBV18 with TRBJ1-2; D remains unclear. CDR3 length: 17 amino acids. Germline loops: CDR1 KGHSH, CDR2 LQKENI. V lost 2 bases to trimming and J lost 5 bases, with 21 bases between them. The CDR3 region has the DNA TGTGCCAGCTCACCAAGTGCGGAGGGAGCTTCTTCTTATGGCTACACCTTC. Translation gives CASSPSAEGASSYGYTF.

This clone was found a few times. The chain uses TRBV19 and TRBJ1-1, with 9 bases that match TRBD1. CDR1 and CDR2 (germline): LNHDA, SQIVND (reference sequence). The junction had 7 bases not matched to a gene; V was cut back by 5 bases and J by 0 bases. The CDR3 totals 16 residues. This chain's CDR3 is CASSPRTGAMNTEAFF. The CDR3 DNA sequence: TGTGCCAGTAGTCCTCGGACAGGGGCTATGAACACTGAAGCTTTCTTT.

This clone has more than one count but fewer than ten. This chain connects TRBV7-9 to TRBJ2-6, with 7 bases aligning to TRBD2. V trimming: 5 bases; J trimming: 4 bases; junction bases outside the gene matches: 11. This CDR3 has 17 residues. Germline V lookup: CDR1 SEHNR, CDR2 FQNEAQ (reference sequence). CDR3 sequence: CASSGRGGRAGANVLTF. CDR3 DNA: TGTGCCAGCAGCGGAAGGGGTGGGAGGGCCGGGGCCAACGTCCTGACTTTC.

The chain employs TRBV27 and TRBJ2-7; D possibly corresponds to TRBD2 (6 bases). This CDR3 spans 14 amino acids. Germline V gives CDR1 MNHEY, CDR2 SMNVEV (reference sequence). V lost 3 bases and J 6 bases, leaving 15 bases between the germline ends. CDR3 in DNA: TGTGCCAGCAGTTTTTGGAGCATCGGGGGCGAGCAGTACTTC. The encoded protein is CASSFWSIGGEQYF.

This clone was seen more than once but under ten times. The chain uses TRBV11-2 and TRBJ2-7; 10 nucleotides line up with TRBD2. The CDR3 contains 15 residues. V lost 4 bases, J lost 0 bases, and 3 bases stayed unmatched. CDR1 and CDR2 (germline): SGHAT, FQNNGV. CDR3 sequence reads: CASSWPSGSSYEQYF. The CDR3 coding sequence is TGTGCCAGCAGCTGGCCTAGCGGGAGCTCCTACGAGCAGTACTTC.

The chain employs TRBV28 and TRBJ2-3; TRBD2 aligns across 8 bases. Per germline, CDR1 MDHEN and CDR2 SYDVKM. V was clipped by 0 bases and J by 3 bases; unmatched bases: 2. The CDR3 has 15 amino acids. CDR3 in amino acids: CASSLWASGTDTQYF. The CDR3 coding sequence is TGTGCCAGCAGTTTATGGGCTAGCGGGACAGATACGCAGTATTTT.

This clone was detected only a few times. This rearrangement joins TRBV27 to TRBJ1-3, with 7 bases aligning to TRBD1. The V gene's germline CDR1 is MNHEY and CDR2 SMNVEV (reference sequence). CDR3 length: 14 residues. V lost 5 bases to trimming and J lost 4 bases; unmatched junction nucleotides: 5. DNA for the CDR3: TGTGCCAGCAGTGAGCAGGGGGGCGGAAACACCATATATTTT. Translation gives CASSEQGGGNTIYF.